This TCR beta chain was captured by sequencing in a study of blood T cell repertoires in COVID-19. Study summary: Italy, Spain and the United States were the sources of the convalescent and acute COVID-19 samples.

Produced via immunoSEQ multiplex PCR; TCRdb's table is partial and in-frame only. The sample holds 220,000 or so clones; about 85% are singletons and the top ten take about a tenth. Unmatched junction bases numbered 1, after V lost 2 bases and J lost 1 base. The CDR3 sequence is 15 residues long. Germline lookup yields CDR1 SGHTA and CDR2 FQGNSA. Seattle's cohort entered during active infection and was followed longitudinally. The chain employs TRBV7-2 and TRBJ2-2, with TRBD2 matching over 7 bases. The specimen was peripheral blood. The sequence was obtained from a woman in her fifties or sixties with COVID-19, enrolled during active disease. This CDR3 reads CASSLTGGNTGELFF. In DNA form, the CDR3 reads TGTGCCAGCAGCTTAACGGGGGGGAACACCGGGGAGCTGTTTTTT.